Following are 6 T cell receptor beta chains from one sample sequenced in a study of cytomegalovirus exposure and HLA in healthy donors. Primers: 60 Vbeta forward and 13 Jbeta reverse. Generated by immunoSEQ multiplex PCR, the TCRdb table keeps only in-frame clones and is missing some. The data show 150,000 to 200,000 clones, with approximately 88% seen just once and roughly 0.38% held by the top ten. Material: PBMCs. The receptors were sampled from a boy between 2 and 15 years old in good health and CMV-seronegative.

There are a few counts of this clone. The V and J genes are TRBV7-2 and TRBJ1-3, with D unresolved. Germline V lookup: CDR1 SGHTA, CDR2 FQGNSA. The CDR3 has 15 amino acids. V was trimmed by 8 bases and J by 0 bases, leaving 14 bases between them. CDR3 DNA sequence: TGTGCCAGCTCCTTGGTCAGTCGCTCTGGAAACACCATATATTTT. Its translation: CASSLVSRSGNTIYF.

The chain uses TRBV19 and TRBJ2-7; 7 bases are a match to TRBD1. Germline V lookup: CDR1 LNHDA, CDR2 SQIVND (reference sequence). The ends lost 5 bases at V and 3 bases at J; junction bases unmatched: 4. The CDR3 is 13 amino acids. CDR3 DNA sequence: TGTGCCAGTAGTCCGGGACAGTACTACGAGCAGTACTTC. Its translation: CASSPGQYYEQYF.

The chain has TRBV6-5 and TRBJ2-7; possibly TRBD1 for D (5 bases). V was clipped by 0 bases and J by 5 bases, with 11 bases between them. CDR1 MNHEY and CDR2 SVGAGI come from the germline V gene. This CDR3 is 14 amino acids long. CDR3 DNA: TGTGCCAGCAGTTACTCTGGCAGGGCCCACGAGCAGTACTTC. Its translation is CASSYSGRAHEQYF.

CDR3 in DNA: TGTGCCAGCAGCAAACGGGAGGAATTGTCGGTGGACGAGCAGTACTTC. Protein: CASSKREELSVDEQYF. The chain couples TRBV21-1 to TRBJ2-7; the table gives TRBD2 as D, unverified against the DNA. TRBV21-1 is a listed pseudogene. This CDR3 spans 16 amino acids.

Only one count was recorded for this clone. V gene TRBV13 combines with J gene TRBJ2-7; weak D call: TRBD2 (6 bases). V was clipped by 5 bases and J by 2 bases, with 16 bases between them. The CDR3 has 15 amino acids. Germline CDR1 is PRHDT and CDR2 is FYEKMQ (reference sequence). The CDR3 spells CASSPPPGETYEQYF. The CDR3 nucleotides read TGTGCCAGCAGCCCCCCCCCGGGAGAAACCTACGAGCAGTACTTC.

This clone was detected only once. V usage is TRBV7-9 and J usage is TRBJ2-5; no definite D call. Germline V gene data show CDR1 as SEHNR and CDR2 as FQNEAQ (reference sequence). V lost 1 base and J 4 bases, leaving 7 bases between the germline ends. The CDR3 runs 13 residues. CDR3 protein: CASSLVIVETQYF. The DNA for the CDR3 is TGTGCCAGCAGCTTAGTTATTGTAGAGACCCAGTACTTC.